One and the same sample provided the 10 T cell receptor beta chains below, sequenced in a study of T cell clonality in common variable immunodeficiency. Their antigens remain unidentified. TCRdb's table, derived via immunoSEQ multiplex PCR, lists solely in-frame clones and lacks some. Sampling found more than 30,000 clones, none seen once. Study findings and constraints: Fewer deletions and N-nucleotide insertions were reportedly seen in common variable immunodeficiency TCR beta sequences.

The sample was peripheral blood mononuclear cells. These receptors came from a human donor with common variable immunodeficiency.

About this clone: Read coverage stops 3 residues before the CDR3 terminus; the germline J gene supplies the remainder. The chain couples TRBV19 to TRBJ1-1; the match to TRBD1 covers 11 bases. The CDR3 is made up of 17 amino acids. Germline V CDR1 and CDR2: LNHDA, SQIVND (reference sequence). With V trimmed by 5 bases and J by 1 base, 9 bases remained unmatched. The CDR3 bases that were read are TGTGCCAGTAGTTCACGGGACAGGGGGATCGCGAACACTGAA. Translating it yields CASSSRDRGIANTE. The CDR3 as a whole reads CASSSRDRGIANTEAFF.

This clone was detected ten times or more. The read terminates 3 residues ahead of where the CDR3 ends, so the germline J gene completes it. The chain uses TRBV18 and TRBJ2-7; D is unclear. Between the trimmed V and J ends, which lost 5 bases and 0 bases, there was a span of 11 bases. This CDR3 is built from 14 residues. Germline values: CDR1 KGHSH, CDR2 LQKENI. The CDR3 DNA, read in part, is TGTGCCAGCTCATTCCACAGTAACTCCTACGAG. It codes for CASSFHSNSYE. The full CDR3 protein reads CASSFHSNSYEQYF.

On this clone itself: The read terminates 3 residues before the CDR3 end, so the remaining end is supplied by the germline J gene. The chain links TRBV18 to TRBJ1-5; TRBD1 matches 11 bases. With V trimmed by 0 bases and J by 0 bases, 7 bases remained unmatched. This CDR3 contains 19 residues. Germline V gene data show CDR1 as KGHSH and CDR2 as LQKENI. The CDR3 DNA, read in part, is TGTGCCAGCTCACCACCGAGGACAGGGGGCCCCTATAGCAATCAGCCC. This translates into CASSPPRTGGPYSNQP. The CDR3 in full is CASSPPRTGGPYSNQPQHF.

A remark on this clone: The read halts 3 residues ahead of the CDR3 end, with the missing end drawn from the germline J gene. V is TRBV6-2 or TRBV6-3 and J is TRBJ1-2, with D maybe TRBD1 (5 bases). Deletions cut 6 bases from V and 5 bases from J, with 22 bases between. Germline CDR1 is MNHEY and CDR2 is SVGEGT. The CDR3 covers 16 residues. The CDR3 bases that were read are TGTGCCAGCAGCCGTCCCGGGACTGTTGGCGGATATGGC. This gives the protein CASSRPGTVGGYG. The entire CDR3 sequence reads CASSRPGTVGGYGYTF.

Concerning this clone: The read halts 3 residues ahead of the CDR3 end, with the missing end drawn from the germline J gene. This chain connects TRBV18 to TRBJ1-6; perhaps TRBD1 as D (6 bases). Looked up from germline, CDR1 is KGHSH and CDR2 is LQKENI. CDR3 length: 14 residues. V lost 4 bases to trimming and J lost 4 bases, with 8 bases between them. CDR3 loop: CASSRDTYNSPLHF. Incomplete CDR3 DNA: TGTGCCAGCTCACGGGACACGTATAATTCACCC.

This clone was seen more than once but under ten times. Other nucleotide sequences from this sample produce the same CDR3. The CDR3 is CASSPVYSSSHEQFF. Partial CDR3 DNA: TGTGCCAGCTCACCGGTGTATAGTAGCTCCCATGAG. This chain links TRBV18 with TRBJ2-1, with D unresolved. The CDR3 end is not reached by the read, which stops 3 residues before it; the germline J gene fills it in. This CDR3 region has 15 residues. V shed 3 bases and J shed 8 bases, with 17 bases lying between them. Germline CDR1 is KGHSH and CDR2 is LQKENI.

The sample holds a few counts of this clone. The read is 3 residues too short to cover the CDR3 end, so that end is filled in from the germline J gene. The V and J genes are TRBV20-1 and TRBJ2-5, with D perhaps matching TRBD2 (5 bases). This CDR3 is 11 amino acids long. V was shortened by 7 bases and J by 5 bases, with 11 bases between the two germline ends. CDR1 and CDR2 (germline): DFQATT, SNEGSKA (reference sequence). Incomplete CDR3 DNA: TGCAGTGTCCCCGGGGTTGAGACC. Translated, it gives CSVPGVET. The CDR3 as a whole reads CSVPGVETQYF.

This clone appeared a few times. The observed sequence ends 3 residues before the CDR3 terminus, with the missing tail filled in from the germline J gene. The J gene is TRBJ1-1, the V gene TRBV19; no definite D call. CDR3 size: 14 residues. Trimming shortened V by 8 bases and J by 7 bases, and 20 bases separated the two germline ends. Per the germline V gene, CDR1 is LNHDA and CDR2 is SQIVND (reference sequence). The CDR3 DNA, read in part, is TGTGCCAGTGCAAAAGAAAACCTCGGTCGTGAA. Its protein is CASAKENLGRE. The CDR3 reads in full as CASAKENLGREAFF. Drawing the rest from reference TRBV19 and TRBJ1-1, the complete variable domain is DGGITQSPKYLFRKEGQNVTLSCEQNLNHDAMYWYRQDPGQGLRLIYYSQIVNDFQKGDIAEGYSVSREKKESFPLTVTSAQKNPTAFYLCASAKENLGREAFFGQGTRLTVV.

Concerning this clone itself: The read terminates 3 residues ahead of where the CDR3 ends, so the germline J gene completes it. The rearrangement links TRBV18 to TRBJ1-1; D might be TRBD1 (5 bases). The germline CDR1 and CDR2 sequences are KGHSH and LQKENI. Trimming took 4 bases from V and 1 from J, leaving 10 bases between them. This CDR3 region has 14 residues. The CDR3 DNA, read in part, is TGTGCCAGCTCACTCCGGGGGGGGAACACTGAA. Its translation is CASSLRGGNTE. The CDR3, in full, reads CASSLRGGNTEAFF.

Of note for this clone: The read falls 3 residues short of the CDR3 end, and the missing part is taken from the germline J gene. J is TRBJ2-7 and V is TRBV19; D is unresolved. Trimming left V 3 bases short and J 1 base short, with 10 bases between. Germline CDR1 is LNHDA and CDR2 is SQIVND (reference sequence). This CDR3 spans 14 amino acids. The CDR3 DNA, read in part, is TGTGCCAGTAGTATGAATAGAGAGTCCTACGAG. It codes for CASSMNRESYE. The full CDR3 protein reads CASSMNRESYEQYF.